Listed below are T cell receptor beta chains from one sample, sequenced in a study of cytomegalovirus exposure and HLA in healthy donors. The data were produced by immunoSEQ multiplex PCR, yet TCRdb's version contains in-frame clones alone and is incomplete. Among 150,000 to 200,000 clones listed, around 80% were seen once. Sequenced sample: PBMCs. The receptors come from a man in his forties or fifties in good health and CMV-seropositive. CDR3s include the opening cysteine and the closing phenylalanine or tryptophan. D genes are given only for firm matches. Expanded clones are given a class, and other clones once, few, many or no size at all.

TGTGCCACACTAGGACTAGCGGGAGGGGTAGCTGAGCAGTTCTTC | CATLGLAGGVAEQFF | TRBD2 | TRBJ2-1 | TRBV6-5 | NA
TGTGCCATCAGTGAACCCGGGACTAGCGGGAGCCGACGGAATGAGCAGTTCTTC | CAISEPGTSGSRRNEQFF | TRBD2 | TRBJ2-1 | TRBV10-3 | NA
TGTGCCAGCAGTGAAGGAACTCTCAATGAGCAGTTCTTC | CASSEGTLNEQFF | NA | TRBJ2-1 | TRBV6-1 | NA
TGTGCCAGCAGCGTCGCGACTAGCCCCGGAAGCATTCAGTACTTC | CASSVATSPGSIQYF | TRBD2 | TRBJ2-4 | TRBV7-2 | NA
TGTGCCAGCAGCCTAGAAGGACAGGGCGCCAATCAGCCCCAGCATTTT | CASSLEGQGANQPQHF | TRBD1 | TRBJ1-5 | TRBV7-2 | NA
TGTGCTAGCAGCCTAGGTGGCGGGAGCTACAATGAGCAGTTCTTC | CASSLGGGSYNEQFF | TRBD2 | TRBJ2-1 | TRBV7-7 | NA
TGTGCCATCAGTGAAGACAGTCTCTATGGCTACACCTTC | CAISEDSLYGYTF | NA | TRBJ1-2 | TRBV10-3 | NA
TGTGCCAGCAGCCTCGGGGCAGGGGCTACGGGCAATCAGCCCCAGCATTTT | CASSLGAGATGNQPQHF | NA | TRBJ1-5 | TRBV7-8 | NA
TGTGCCAGCAGTTCACGGGACAGACAAGAGACCCAGTACTTC | CASSSRDRQETQYF | TRBD1 | TRBJ2-5 | TRBV27 | NA
TGTGCCAGCAGCAAACCCAGGGCCTACTACGAGCAGTACTTC | CASSKPRAYYEQYF | NA | TRBJ2-7 | TRBV21-1 | few
TGTGCCAGTAGTATAGGAACGGGGTTGCCCACTGAAGCTTTCTTT | CASSIGTGLPTEAFF | NA | TRBJ1-1 | TRBV19 | NA
TGTGCCAGCAGTGTGACTAGGGATACGCAGTATTTT | CASSVTRDTQYF | NA | TRBJ2-3 | TRBV6-1 | NA
TGCAGCGTAGACGGGGGGGGGACCGAGCAGTACTTC | CSVDGGGTEQYF | TRBD2 | TRBJ2-7 | TRBV29-1 | NA
TGCAGCGCCGCTAAGCGGGAGGCGCCGTACAATGAGCAGTTCTTC | CSAAKREAPYNEQFF | TRBD2 | TRBJ2-1 | TRBV29-1 | NA
TGTGCCAGCAGCTCAAGCAACTACCAAGAGACCCAGTACTTC | CASSSSNYQETQYF | NA | TRBJ2-5 | TRBV7-9 | NA
TGTGCCAGTAGTATCGGGTGGGGCGACGTCCTGACTTTC | CASSIGWGDVLTF | NA | TRBJ2-6 | TRBV19 | NA
TGCGCCAGCAGTCCGGGGGATACTAGCGTCTACAATGAGCAGTTCTTC | CASSPGDTSVYNEQFF | TRBD2 | TRBJ2-1 | TRBV5-1 | NA
TGTGCCAGCAGGCACCTCCGGAGGGAGACCCAGTACTTC | CASRHLRRETQYF | NA | TRBJ2-5 | TRBV28 | few
TGTGCCAGCAGCCGAAACACCCAAATCACGGGTGGCTACACCTTC | CASSRNTQITGGYTF | NA | TRBJ1-2 | TRBV27 | NA
TGTGCCAGCAGCCAACTCGGACAGGGAAACAATCAGCCCCAGCATTTT | CASSQLGQGNNQPQHF | TRBD1 | TRBJ1-5 | TRBV4-2 | NA
TGTGCCAGCAGTGAGACGGCCCCGAGGCCTGCCCAGTACTTC | CASSETAPRPAQYF | NA | TRBJ2-5 | TRBV25-1 | NA
TGCGCCAGCAGCTTGGGACAGCGTCTCGAGCAGTACTTC | CASSLGQRLEQYF | NA | TRBJ2-7 | TRBV5-1 | NA
TGTGCCAGCAGCCTCCCCGGGGAGGGTTCCTACGAGCAGTACTTC | CASSLPGEGSYEQYF | TRBD2 | TRBJ2-7 | TRBV7-2 | NA
TGTGCCAGCAGTAAGGTCCAGGGGGGTCAGCCCCAGCATTTT | CASSKVQGGQPQHF | TRBD1 | TRBJ1-5 | TRBV6-5 | NA
TGTGCCAGCAGGCCGGACAGGATGAGCTCCTACGAGCAGTACTTC | CASRPDRMSSYEQYF | TRBD1 | TRBJ2-7 | TRBV7-2 | NA
TGCGCCAGCAGCTTGGAGCCTAGCGGGATGTACAATGAGCAGTTCTTC | CASSLEPSGMYNEQFF | TRBD2 | TRBJ2-1 | TRBV5-1 | NA
TGTGCCAGCAGTAATCGACAGGGGCAGGGCACTGAAGCTTTCTTT | CASSNRQGQGTEAFF | TRBD1 | TRBJ1-1 | TRBV6-1 | NA
TGTGCCAGTAGTCCCGGACTAGCGGGTACCTACGAGCAGTACTTC | CASSPGLAGTYEQYF | TRBD2 | TRBJ2-7 | TRBV19 | NA
TGTGCCAGCAGCTCCGGACAGGGTGCCTACGAGCAGTACTTC | CASSSGQGAYEQYF | TRBD1 | TRBJ2-7 | TRBV11-2 | few
TGCGCCAGCAGCTTAGGAGCGGCAGATACGCAGTATTTT | CASSLGAADTQYF | NA | TRBJ2-3 | TRBV5-1 | NA
TGTGCCTGGAGGGGCTGGGACAGGGCGATCCCTAACTATGGCTACACCTTC | CAWRGWDRAIPNYGYTF | TRBD1 | TRBJ1-2 | TRBV30 | few
TGTGCCAGCAGCCCCGGGACAGACGCCTACGAGCAGTACTTC | CASSPGTDAYEQYF | TRBD1 | TRBJ2-7 | TRBV7-9 | NA
TGCGCCAGCAGCTTGCCGCTCCTCCTAGCGGGAGGGCCGGATGAGCAGTTCTTC | CASSLPLLLAGGPDEQFF | TRBD2 | TRBJ2-1 | TRBV5-1 | NA
TGTGCCAGCACTGACATAGGGGTAGGAAAACTGTTTTTT | CASTDIGVGKLFF | NA | TRBJ1-4 | TRBV25-1 | once
TGTGCCAGCAGCACCCTCGGGACTGACGAGGCTTTCTTT | CASSTLGTDEAFF | NA | TRBJ1-1 | TRBV25-1 | few
TGTGCCAGCAGCTGGAATAGGGGGGGCGATGGCTACACCTTC | CASSWNRGGDGYTF | NA | TRBJ1-2 | TRBV5-4 | NA
TGTGCCAGCAGCAGAGAGACAGACACTGAAGCTTTCTTT | CASSRETDTEAFF | NA | TRBJ1-1 | TRBV21-1 | NA
TGTGCCAGCAGCTTGGGACAGAATAATGAAAAACTGTTTTTT | CASSLGQNNEKLFF | TRBD1 | TRBJ1-4 | TRBV7-9 | NA
TGTGCCAGCAGTTTATGGGGACAGGGTAAAGGGAATGAGCAGTTCTTC | CASSLWGQGKGNEQFF | TRBD1 | TRBJ2-1 | TRBV28 | few
TGCGCCAGCAGTGAGCCATACGGGACAGGGGGTAACTATGGCTACACCTTC | CASSEPYGTGGNYGYTF | TRBD1 | TRBJ1-2 | TRBV10-1 | NA
TGCGCCAGCAGCAGTACAGGGGACACTGAAGCTTTCTTT | CASSSTGDTEAFF | TRBD1 | TRBJ1-1 | TRBV5-1 | NA
TGTGCCAGCAGCTCCGGGACTAGCGGGAGTGGTGAGACCCAGTACTTC | CASSSGTSGSGETQYF | TRBD2 | TRBJ2-5 | TRBV7-7 | once
TGTGCCAGCAGGCCTGACAGGGCTCAGGGCTACACCTTC | CASRPDRAQGYTF | TRBD1 | TRBJ1-2 | TRBV6-5 | once
TGTGCCAGTACGGGCGGGAGGGTCGAGCAGTTCTTC | CASTGGRVEQFF | TRBD2 | TRBJ2-1 | TRBV19 | NA
TGCGCCAGCAGCTTGGGCCCGGGGGGGCATGGCTCTGGGGCCAACGTCCTGACTTTC | CASSLGPGGHGSGANVLTF | TRBD2 | TRBJ2-6 | TRBV5-1 | NA